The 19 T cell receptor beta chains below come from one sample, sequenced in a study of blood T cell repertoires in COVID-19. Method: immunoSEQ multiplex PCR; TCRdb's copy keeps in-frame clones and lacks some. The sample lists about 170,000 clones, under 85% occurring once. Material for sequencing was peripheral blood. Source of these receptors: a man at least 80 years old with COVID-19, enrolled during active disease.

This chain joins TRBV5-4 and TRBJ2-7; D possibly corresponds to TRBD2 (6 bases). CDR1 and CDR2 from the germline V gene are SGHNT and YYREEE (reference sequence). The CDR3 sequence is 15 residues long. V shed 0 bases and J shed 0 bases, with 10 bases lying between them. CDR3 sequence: CASSLGGGTSYEQYF. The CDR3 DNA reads TGTGCCAGCAGCTTGGGTGGAGGGACCTCCTACGAGCAGTACTTC.

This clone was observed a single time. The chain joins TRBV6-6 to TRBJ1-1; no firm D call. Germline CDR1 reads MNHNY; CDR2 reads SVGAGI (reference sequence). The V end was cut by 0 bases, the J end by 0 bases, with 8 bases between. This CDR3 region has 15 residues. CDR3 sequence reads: CASSYSNRLNTEAFF. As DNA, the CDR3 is TGTGCCAGCAGTTACTCGAACAGACTGAACACTGAAGCTTTCTTT.

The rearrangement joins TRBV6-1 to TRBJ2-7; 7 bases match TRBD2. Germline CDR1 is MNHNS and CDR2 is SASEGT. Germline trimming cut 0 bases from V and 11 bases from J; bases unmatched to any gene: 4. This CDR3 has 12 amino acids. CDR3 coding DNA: TGTGCCAGCAGTGAAGCGGGGGAGGGAAAGTACTTC. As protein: CASSEAGEGKYF.

In DNA form, the CDR3 reads TGTGCCAGCAGCGATTCCCAGGGTGAAAAACTGTTTTTT. This codes for CASSDSQGEKLFF. This sequence joins TRBV6-4 and TRBJ1-4, with a possible D match to TRBD1 (5 bases). Looked up from germline, CDR1 is MRHNA and CDR2 is SNTAGT. The ends were cut back, 6 bases at V and 7 bases at J, with 12 bases in the middle. CDR3 length: 13 residues.

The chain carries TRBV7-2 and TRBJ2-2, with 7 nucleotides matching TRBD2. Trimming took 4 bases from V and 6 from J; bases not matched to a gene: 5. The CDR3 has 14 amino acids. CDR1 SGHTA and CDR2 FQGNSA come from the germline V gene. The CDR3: CASSSLAASGELFF. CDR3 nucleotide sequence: TGTGCCAGCAGCTCTCTAGCGGCTTCCGGGGAGCTGTTTTTT.

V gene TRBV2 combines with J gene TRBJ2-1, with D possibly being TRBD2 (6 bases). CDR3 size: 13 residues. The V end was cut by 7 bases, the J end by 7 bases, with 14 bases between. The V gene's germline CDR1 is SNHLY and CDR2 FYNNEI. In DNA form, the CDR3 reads TGTGCCAGCAATACTGGACTATTGAATGAGCAGTTCTTC. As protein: CASNTGLLNEQFF.

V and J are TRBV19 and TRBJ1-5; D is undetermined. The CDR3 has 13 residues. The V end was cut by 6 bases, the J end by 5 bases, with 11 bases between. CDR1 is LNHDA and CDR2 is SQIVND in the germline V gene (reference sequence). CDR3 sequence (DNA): TGTGCCAGTAGGTGGCAGGTAGATCAGCCCCAGCATTTT. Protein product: CASRWQVDQPQHF.

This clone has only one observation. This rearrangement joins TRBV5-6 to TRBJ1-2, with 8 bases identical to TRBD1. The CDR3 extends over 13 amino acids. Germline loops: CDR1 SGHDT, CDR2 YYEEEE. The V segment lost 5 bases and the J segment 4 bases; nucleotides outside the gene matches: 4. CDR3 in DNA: TGTGCCAGCAGAGGACAGGGCGGCTATGGCTACACCTTC. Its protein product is CASRGQGGYGYTF. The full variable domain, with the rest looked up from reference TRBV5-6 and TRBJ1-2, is DAGVTQSPTHLIKTRGQQVTLRCSPKSGHDTVSWYQQALGQGPQFIFQYYEEEERQRGNFPDRFSGHQFPNYSSELNVNALLLGDSALYLCASRGQGGYGYTFGSGTRLTVV.

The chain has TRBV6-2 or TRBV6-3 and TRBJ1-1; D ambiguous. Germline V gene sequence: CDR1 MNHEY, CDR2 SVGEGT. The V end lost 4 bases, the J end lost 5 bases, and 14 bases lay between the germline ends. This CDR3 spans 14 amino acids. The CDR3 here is CASSFLLGGTEAFF. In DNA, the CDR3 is TGTGCCAGCAGTTTCCTCCTTGGAGGGACTGAAGCTTTCTTT.

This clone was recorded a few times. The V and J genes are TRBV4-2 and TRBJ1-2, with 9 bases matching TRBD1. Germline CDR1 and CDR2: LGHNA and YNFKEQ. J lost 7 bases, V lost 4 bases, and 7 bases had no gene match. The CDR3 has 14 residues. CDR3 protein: CASSPRDREGGYTF. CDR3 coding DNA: TGTGCCAGCAGCCCCCGGGACAGGGAAGGTGGCTACACCTTC.

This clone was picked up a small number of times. The CDR3 nucleotides read TGTGCCAGCACCTCCGGGGGACAGGGGCCAGCTTTCTTT. Translation: CASTSGGQGPAFF. The rearrangement uses TRBV13 and TRBJ1-1; TRBD1 matches at 10 bases. Trimming took 7 bases from V and 10 from J; bases not matched to a gene: 9. This CDR3 spans 13 amino acids. Looked up from germline, CDR1 is PRHDT and CDR2 is FYEKMQ (reference sequence).

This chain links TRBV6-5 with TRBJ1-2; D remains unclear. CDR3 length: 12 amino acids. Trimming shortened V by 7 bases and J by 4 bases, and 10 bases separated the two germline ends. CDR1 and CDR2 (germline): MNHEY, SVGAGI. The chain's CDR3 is CASKKQPYGYTF. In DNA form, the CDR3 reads TGTGCCAGCAAAAAACAGCCCTATGGCTACACCTTC.

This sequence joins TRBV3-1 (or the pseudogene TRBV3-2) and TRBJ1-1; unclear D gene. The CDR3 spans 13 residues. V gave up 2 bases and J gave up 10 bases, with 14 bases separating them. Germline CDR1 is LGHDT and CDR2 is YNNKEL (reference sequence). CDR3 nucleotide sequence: TGTGCCAGCAGCCAATCCCCTGATACAGCAGCTTTCTTT. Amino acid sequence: CASSQSPDTAAFF.

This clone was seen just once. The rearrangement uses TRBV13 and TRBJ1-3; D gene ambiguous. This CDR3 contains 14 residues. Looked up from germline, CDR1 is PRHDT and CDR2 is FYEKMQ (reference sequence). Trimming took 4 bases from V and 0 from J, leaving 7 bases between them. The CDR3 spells CASSSQSSGNTIYF. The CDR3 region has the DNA TGTGCCAGCAGCTCACAGTCCTCTGGAAACACCATATATTTT.

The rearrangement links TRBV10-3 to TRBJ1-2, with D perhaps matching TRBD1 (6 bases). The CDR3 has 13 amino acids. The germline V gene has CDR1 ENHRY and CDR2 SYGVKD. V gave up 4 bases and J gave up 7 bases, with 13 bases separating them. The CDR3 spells CAISAQGSGGYTF. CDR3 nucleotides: TGTGCCATCAGTGCACAGGGTTCTGGTGGCTACACCTTC.

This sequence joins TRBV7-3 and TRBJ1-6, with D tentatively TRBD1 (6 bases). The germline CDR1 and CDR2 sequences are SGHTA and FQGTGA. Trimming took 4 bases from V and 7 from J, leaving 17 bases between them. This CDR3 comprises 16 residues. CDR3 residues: CASSSRKGGANSPLHF. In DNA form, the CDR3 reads TGTGCCAGCAGCTCCCGTAAAGGGGGGGCAAATTCACCCCTCCACTTT.

CDR3 region: CASSLEGGGTYEQYF. For the CDR3, the DNA is TGTGCCAGCAGCTTAGAGGGCGGCGGGACCTACGAGCAGTACTTC. This chain connects TRBV13 to TRBJ2-7, with a possible D match to TRBD2 (6 bases). The CDR3 extends over 15 amino acids. In germline, CDR1 is PRHDT, CDR2 FYEKMQ (reference sequence). V was shortened by 1 base and J by 2 bases, with 12 bases between the two germline ends.

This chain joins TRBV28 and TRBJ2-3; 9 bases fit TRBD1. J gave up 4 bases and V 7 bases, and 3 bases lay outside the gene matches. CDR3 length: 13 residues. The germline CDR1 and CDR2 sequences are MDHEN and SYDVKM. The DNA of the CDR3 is TGTGCCAGCACTGACAGGGGGTCAGATACGCAGTATTTT. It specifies CASTDRGSDTQYF.

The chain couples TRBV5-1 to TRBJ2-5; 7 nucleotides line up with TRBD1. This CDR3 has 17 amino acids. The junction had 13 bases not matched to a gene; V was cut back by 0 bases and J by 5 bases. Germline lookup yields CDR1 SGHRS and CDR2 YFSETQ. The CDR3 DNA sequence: TGCGCCAGCAGCTTGGAACCGGGACAGTCCCTGGGGGAGACCCAGTACTTC. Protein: CASSLEPGQSLGETQYF. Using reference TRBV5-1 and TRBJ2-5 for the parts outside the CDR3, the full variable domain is KAGVTQTPRYLIKTRGQQVTLSCSPISGHRSVSWYQQTPGQGLQFLFEYFSETQRNKGNFPGRFSGRQFSNSRSEMNVSTLELGDSALYLCASSLEPGQSLGETQYFGPGTRLLVL.